This T cell receptor (beta chain) was obtained from a study of regulatory T cells in long-lasting Graves disease. Time point described: persistent/refractory GD, antithyroid drugs over 5 years with positive TRAb. Generation of the TCR library employed RNA extracted from PBMCs. About this clonotype itself: Antigen specificity is unknown.

The CDR3 sequence is 16 residues long. Trimming took 0 bases from V and 5 from J, leaving 16 bases between them. Germline-derived CDR1 and CDR2 are LGHDT and YNNKEL (reference sequence). Overall study findings and caveats: Since the sample size was small, accuracy may have been reduced. It was peripheral blood alone, not thyroid tissue, that was studied. Repertoires from persistent disease leaned toward TRBV28, TRBJ1-2 and TRBJ2-5.

Investigators prepared the TCR beta libraries by applying iRepertoire HTBI primers and Arm-PCR of CDR3 regions. TCRdb re-derived calls from the multiplex PCR reads in MiXCR, one entry per CDR3 protein. The data show over 450,000 distinct CDR3 sequences, roughly 21% seen once. This receptor was taken from a female donor with Graves disease. The gene calls are TRBV3-1 and TRBJ1-1; TRBD1 might be the D (6 bases). This specimen was peripheral blood mononuclear cells (PBMCs), taken when the disease was refractory, from a patient treated with antithyroid drugs. Here the CDR3 reads CASSQEGHGWRTEAFF. DNA for the CDR3: TGTGCCAGCAGCCAAGAGGGACATGGGTGGAGGACTGAAGCTTTCTTT.